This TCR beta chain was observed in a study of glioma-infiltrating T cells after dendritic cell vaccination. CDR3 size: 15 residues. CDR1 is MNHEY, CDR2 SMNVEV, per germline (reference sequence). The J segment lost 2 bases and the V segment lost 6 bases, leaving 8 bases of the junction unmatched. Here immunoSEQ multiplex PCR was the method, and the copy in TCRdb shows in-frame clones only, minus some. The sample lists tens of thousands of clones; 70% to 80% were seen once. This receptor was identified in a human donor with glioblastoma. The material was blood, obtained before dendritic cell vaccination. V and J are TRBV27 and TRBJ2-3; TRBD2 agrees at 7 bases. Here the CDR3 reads CASRGLAVNTDTQYF. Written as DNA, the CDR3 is TGTGCCAGCAGGGGGCTAGCGGTAAACACAGATACGCAGTATTTT.